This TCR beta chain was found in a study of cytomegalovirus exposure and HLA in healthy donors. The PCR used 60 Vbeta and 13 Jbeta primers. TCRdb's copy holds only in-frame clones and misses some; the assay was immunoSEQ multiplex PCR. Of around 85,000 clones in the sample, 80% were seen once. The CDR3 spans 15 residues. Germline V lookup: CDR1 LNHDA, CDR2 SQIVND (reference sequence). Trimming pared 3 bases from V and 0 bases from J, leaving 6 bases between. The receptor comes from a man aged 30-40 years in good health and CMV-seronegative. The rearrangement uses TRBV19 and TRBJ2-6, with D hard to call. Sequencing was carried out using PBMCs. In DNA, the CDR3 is TGTGCCAGTAGTATTAAGAGCTCTGGGGCCAACGTCCTGACTTTC. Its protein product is CASSIKSSGANVLTF.